Described below is a single T cell receptor (beta chain) sequence and its context. The target of this receptor is not known. No much larger clone is present one base from it, and per-base qualities are unavailable. The data belong to a study of blood T cell repertoires in COVID-19 (dated by TCRdb to 2020 to 2021). Regarding the research as a whole: The collaborator samples originated in the United States, Italy and Spain and spanned the acute and convalescent phases of COVID-19. Samples came from the ongoing ImmuneRACE study (first 160 participants) plus 1,254 subjects from 6 global collaborators. The dataset comprised deeply sampled blood TCRbeta repertoires from subjects exposed to, actively infected with, or recovered from COVID-19. The material from the prospective study consisted of cDNA or gDNA derived from T cells, B-cell-depleted T cells, or PBMCs. A de-identified subject ID, COVID-19 status, age in years and sex were almost always included in the sample metadata. Where available, HLA class I and class II types were taken from metadata supplied by the sample provider and were not determined by assay-based typing. A freely available public database, intended as a resource for researchers studying the immune response to SARS-CoV-2, is where the repertoires were released.

What the study reported, not specific to this receptor: The amount of clinical and demographic metadata varied by source and participant and was provided uncurated.

Trimming accounts for 1 base at V and 4 bases at J, while the number of junction bases matched to no gene is 2. CDR1 and CDR2, looked up from the germline V gene, are SGHVS and FNYEAQ. The CDR3 covers 14 residues, taking in both the cysteine and the phenylalanine. CDR3 DNA only is kept here, 42 bases in frame from base 1. TCRbeta CDR3 regions were amplified from genomic DNA by means of the immunoSEQ Assay, a bias-controlled multiplex PCR. The published analysis was carried out like this. Nucleated cell counts per sample were estimated from amplification of reference gene primers within the assay. Sequence reads were collapsed and filtered to measure the absolute abundance of every unique TCRbeta CDR3 rearrangement. Productive Simpson clonality was computed per sample as the square root of Simpson's diversity index over productive rearrangements. Drawn from immuneACCESS, this table holds only the in-frame rearrangements with V and J called that TCRdb kept. Clones are partly lost; checked studies trace under half to an unresolved V gene and leave the rest unexplained. The V and J calls and clone size come from that table; D and trimming were worked out from the DNA. The table for this sample lists around 250,000 clones; roughly 89% of them were counted only once. The ten largest clones take up 2.2% of the sample.

Samples from volunteer blood donors who had recovered from COVID-19 were contributed by a second Seattle source. Collaborating institutions collected whole blood in K2EDTA tubes following their own protocols. For TCRbeta analysis, collaborators shipped samples as frozen whole blood, isolated PBMCs, or DNA extracted from either of those sample types. The rearranged segments are TRBV7-6 and TRBJ1-2, with 8 central nucleotides matching TRBD1. The sequenced sample was peripheral blood. The sequence was collected from a man aged 25 to 40 who had recovered from COVID-19. The nucleotide sequence reads TGTGCCAGCAGCTTAGGGGACAGGTTCTATGGCTACACCTTC. Protein translation: CASSLGDRFYGYTF.